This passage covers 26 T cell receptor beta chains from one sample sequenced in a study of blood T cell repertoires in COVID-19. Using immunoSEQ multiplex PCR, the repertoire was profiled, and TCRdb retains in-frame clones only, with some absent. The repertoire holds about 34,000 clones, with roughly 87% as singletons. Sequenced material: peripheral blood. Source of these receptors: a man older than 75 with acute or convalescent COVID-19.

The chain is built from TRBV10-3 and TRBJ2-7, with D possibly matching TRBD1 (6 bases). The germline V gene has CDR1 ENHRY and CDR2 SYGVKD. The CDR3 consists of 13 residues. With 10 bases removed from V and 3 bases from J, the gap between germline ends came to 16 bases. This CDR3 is CANARDKDYEQYF. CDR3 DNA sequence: TGTGCCAACGCTCGGGACAAAGACTACGAGCAGTACTTC.

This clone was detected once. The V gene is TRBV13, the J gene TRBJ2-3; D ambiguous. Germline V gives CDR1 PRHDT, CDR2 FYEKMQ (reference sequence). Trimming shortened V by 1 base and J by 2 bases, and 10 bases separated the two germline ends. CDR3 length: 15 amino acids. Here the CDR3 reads CASSLVGGFTDTQYF. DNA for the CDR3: TGTGCCAGCAGCTTAGTTGGCGGCTTCACAGATACGCAGTATTTT.

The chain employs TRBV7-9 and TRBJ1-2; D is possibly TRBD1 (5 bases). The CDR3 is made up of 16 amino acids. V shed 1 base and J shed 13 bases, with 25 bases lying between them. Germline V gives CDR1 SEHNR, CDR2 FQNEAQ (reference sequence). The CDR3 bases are TGTGCCAGCAGCTTAGATACGTGGGGGAGGAGGGGCGAGGCCACCTTC. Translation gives CASSLDTWGRRGEATF.

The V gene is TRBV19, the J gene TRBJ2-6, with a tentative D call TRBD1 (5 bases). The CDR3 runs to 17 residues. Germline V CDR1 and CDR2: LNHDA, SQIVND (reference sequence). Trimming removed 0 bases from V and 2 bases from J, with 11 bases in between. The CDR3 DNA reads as TGTGCCAGTAGTATAGACGTGGCAGGGCCTGGGGCCAACGTCCTGACTTTC. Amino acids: CASSIDVAGPGANVLTF.

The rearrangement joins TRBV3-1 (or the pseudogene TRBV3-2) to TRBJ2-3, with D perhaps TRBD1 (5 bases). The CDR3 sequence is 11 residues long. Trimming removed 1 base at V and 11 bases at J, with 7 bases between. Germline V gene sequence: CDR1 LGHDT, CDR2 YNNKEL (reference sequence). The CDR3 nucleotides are TGTGCCAGCAGCCAAGGCCAGGGGCAGTATTTT. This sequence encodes CASSQGQGQYF.

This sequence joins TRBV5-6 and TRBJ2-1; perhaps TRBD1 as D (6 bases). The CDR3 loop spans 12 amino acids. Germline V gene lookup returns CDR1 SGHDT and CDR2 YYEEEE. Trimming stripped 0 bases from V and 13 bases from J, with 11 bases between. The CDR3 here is CASSLGFRGQFF. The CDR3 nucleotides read TGTGCCAGCAGCTTGGGCTTCAGGGGTCAGTTCTTC.

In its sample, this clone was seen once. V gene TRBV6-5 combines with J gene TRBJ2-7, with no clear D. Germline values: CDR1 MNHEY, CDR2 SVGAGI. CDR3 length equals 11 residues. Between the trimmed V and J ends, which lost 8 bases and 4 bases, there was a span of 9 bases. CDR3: CASVNGYEQYF. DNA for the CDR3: TGTGCCAGCGTGAACGGGTACGAGCAGTACTTC.

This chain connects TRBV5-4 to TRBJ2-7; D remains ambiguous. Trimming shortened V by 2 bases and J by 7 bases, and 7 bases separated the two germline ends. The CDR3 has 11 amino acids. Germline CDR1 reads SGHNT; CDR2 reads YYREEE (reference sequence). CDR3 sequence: CASSLFPEQYF. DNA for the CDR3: TGTGCCAGCAGCTTATTCCCGGAGCAGTACTTC.

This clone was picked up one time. The CDR3 is CASSFDRGNGYTF. In DNA form, the CDR3 reads TGCGCCAGCAGCTTCGACAGGGGGAATGGCTACACCTTC. The genes are TRBV5-1 and TRBJ1-2, with 9 positions matching TRBD1. CDR3 length: 13 amino acids. J gave up 6 bases and V 2 bases, and 2 bases lay outside the gene matches. The germline V gene has CDR1 SGHRS and CDR2 YFSETQ.

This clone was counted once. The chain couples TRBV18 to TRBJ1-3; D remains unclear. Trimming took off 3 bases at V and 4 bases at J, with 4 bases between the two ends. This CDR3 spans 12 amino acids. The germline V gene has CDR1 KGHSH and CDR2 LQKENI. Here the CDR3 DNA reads TGTGCCAGCTCACCCCGGGGAAACACCATATATTTT. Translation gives CASSPRGNTIYF.

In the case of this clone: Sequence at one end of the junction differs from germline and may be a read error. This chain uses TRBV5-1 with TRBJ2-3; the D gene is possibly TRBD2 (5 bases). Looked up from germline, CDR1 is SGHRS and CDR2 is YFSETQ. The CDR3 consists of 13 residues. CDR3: CASSLDWTDTQYF. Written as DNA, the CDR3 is TGCGCCAGCAGTTTGGACTGGACAGATACGCAGTATTTT.

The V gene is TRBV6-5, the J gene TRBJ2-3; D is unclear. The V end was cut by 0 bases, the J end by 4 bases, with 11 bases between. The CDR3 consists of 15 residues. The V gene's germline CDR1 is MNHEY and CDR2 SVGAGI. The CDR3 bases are TGTGCCAGCAGTTACTCCTTCTTGTCCGCAGATACGCAGTATTTT. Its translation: CASSYSFLSADTQYF.

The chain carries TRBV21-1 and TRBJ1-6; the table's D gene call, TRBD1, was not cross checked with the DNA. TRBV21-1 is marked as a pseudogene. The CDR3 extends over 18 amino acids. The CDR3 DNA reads TGTGCCAGCAGCGAAAAACACAGGCTAAATTCCTATAATTCACCCCTCCACTTT. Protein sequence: CASSEKHRLNSYNSPLHF.

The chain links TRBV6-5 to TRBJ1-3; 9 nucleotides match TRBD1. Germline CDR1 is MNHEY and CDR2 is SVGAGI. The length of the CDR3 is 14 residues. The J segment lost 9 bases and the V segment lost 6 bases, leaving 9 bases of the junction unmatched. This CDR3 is CASSPDRGRGTIYF. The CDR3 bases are TGTGCCAGCAGCCCGGACAGGGGACGAGGCACCATATATTTT.

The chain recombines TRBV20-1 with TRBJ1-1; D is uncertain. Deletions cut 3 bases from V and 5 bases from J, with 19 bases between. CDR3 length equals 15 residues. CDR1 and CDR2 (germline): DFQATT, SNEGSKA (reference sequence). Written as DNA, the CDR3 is TGCAGTGCTAGTGTCGCGTTAATTTTGGAGACTGAAGCTTTCTTT. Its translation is CSASVALILETEAFF.

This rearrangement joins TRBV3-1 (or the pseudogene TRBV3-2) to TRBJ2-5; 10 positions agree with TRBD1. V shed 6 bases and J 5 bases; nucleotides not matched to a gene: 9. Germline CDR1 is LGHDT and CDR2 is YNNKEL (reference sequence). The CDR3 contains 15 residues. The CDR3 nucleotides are TGTGCCAGCAGTCGCGACAGGGGGCGCGGGGAGACCCAGTACTTC. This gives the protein CASSRDRGRGETQYF.

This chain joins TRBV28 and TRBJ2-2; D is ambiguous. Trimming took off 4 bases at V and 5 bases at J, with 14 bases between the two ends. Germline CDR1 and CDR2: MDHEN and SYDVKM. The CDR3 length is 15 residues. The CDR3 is CASSSSVRVTGELFF. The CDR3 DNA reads TGTGCCAGCAGTTCCTCTGTCCGAGTAACCGGGGAGCTGTTTTTT.

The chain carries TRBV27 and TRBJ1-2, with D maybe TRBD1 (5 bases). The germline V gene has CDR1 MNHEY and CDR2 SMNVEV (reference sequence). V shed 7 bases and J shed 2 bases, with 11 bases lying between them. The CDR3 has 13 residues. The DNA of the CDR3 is TGTGCCAGCACAGGGCGGGGCAACTATGGCTACACCTTC. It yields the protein CASTGRGNYGYTF.

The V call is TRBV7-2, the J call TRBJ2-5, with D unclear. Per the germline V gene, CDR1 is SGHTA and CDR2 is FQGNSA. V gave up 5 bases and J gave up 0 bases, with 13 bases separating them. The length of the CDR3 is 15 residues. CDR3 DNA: TGTGCCAGCAGCCGCCCAGACACCTACCAAGAGACCCAGTACTTC. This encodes CASSRPDTYQETQYF.

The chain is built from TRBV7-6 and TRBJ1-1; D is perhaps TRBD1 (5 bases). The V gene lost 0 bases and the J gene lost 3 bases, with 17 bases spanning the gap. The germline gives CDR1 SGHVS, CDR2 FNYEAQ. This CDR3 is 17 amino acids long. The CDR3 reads CASSLAGSSPGHTEAFF. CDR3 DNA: TGTGCCAGCAGCTTAGCGGGGTCCAGTCCAGGGCACACTGAAGCTTTCTTT.

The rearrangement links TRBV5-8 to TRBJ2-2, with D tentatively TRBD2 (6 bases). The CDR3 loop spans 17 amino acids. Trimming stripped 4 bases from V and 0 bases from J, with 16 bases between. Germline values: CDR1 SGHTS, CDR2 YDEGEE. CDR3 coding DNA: TGTGCCAGCAGCCCCAACGGGGTAGCGGCGAACACCGGGGAGCTGTTTTTT. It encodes CASSPNGVAANTGELFF.

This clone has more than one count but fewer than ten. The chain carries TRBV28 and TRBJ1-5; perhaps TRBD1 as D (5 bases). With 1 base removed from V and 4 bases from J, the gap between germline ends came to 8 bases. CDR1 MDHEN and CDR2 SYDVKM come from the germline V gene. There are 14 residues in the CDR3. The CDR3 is CASSLLGVNQPQHF. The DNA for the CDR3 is TGTGCCAGCAGTTTATTAGGGGTAAATCAGCCCCAGCATTTT.

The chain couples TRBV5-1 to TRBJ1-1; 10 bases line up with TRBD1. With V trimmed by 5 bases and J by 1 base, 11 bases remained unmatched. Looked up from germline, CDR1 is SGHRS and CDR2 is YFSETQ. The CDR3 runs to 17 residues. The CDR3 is CASSFRDRGPGNTEAFF. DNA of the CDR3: TGCGCCAGCAGTTTCCGAGACAGGGGGCCTGGGAACACTGAAGCTTTCTTT.

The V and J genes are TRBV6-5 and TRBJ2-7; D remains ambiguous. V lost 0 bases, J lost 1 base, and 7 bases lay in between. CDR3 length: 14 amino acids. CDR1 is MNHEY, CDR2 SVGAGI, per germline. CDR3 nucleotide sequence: TGTGCCAGCAGTTACTCGAAGAGTTCCTACGAGCAGTACTTC. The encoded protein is CASSYSKSSYEQYF.

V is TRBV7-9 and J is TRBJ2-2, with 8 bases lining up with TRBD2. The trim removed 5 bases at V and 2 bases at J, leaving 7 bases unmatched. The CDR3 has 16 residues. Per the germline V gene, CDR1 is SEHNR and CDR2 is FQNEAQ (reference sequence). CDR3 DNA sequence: TGTGCCAGCAGCCCTGGACTAGCTCTTAACACCGGGGAGCTGTTTTTT. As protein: CASSPGLALNTGELFF.

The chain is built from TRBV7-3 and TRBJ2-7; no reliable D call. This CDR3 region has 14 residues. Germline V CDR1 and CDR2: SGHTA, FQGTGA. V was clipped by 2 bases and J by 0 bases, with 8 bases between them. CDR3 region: CASSLGDNSYEQYF. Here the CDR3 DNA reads TGTGCCAGCAGCTTAGGTGACAACTCCTACGAGCAGTACTTC.